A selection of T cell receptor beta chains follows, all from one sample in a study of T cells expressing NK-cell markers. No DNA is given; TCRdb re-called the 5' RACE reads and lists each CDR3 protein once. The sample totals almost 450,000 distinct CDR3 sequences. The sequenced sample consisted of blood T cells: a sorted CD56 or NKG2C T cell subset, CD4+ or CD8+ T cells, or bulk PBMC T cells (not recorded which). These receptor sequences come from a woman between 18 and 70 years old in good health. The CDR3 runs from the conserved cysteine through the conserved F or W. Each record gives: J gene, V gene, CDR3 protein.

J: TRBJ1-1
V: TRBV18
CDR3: CASSPTKTGYEAFF

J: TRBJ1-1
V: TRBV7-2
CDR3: CASSLVGGEGAFF

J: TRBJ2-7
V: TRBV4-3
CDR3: CASSRGLAGFGEQYF

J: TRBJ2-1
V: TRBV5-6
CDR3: CASRPSASYNEQFF

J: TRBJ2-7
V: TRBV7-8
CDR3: CASSSSFQGTYEQYF

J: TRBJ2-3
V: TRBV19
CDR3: CASSIPGISTDTQYF

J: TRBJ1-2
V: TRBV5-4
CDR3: CASSLRENINYGYTF

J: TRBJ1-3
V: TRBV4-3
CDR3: CASSQEAPITIGNTIYF

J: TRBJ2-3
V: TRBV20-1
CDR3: CSARPGGPDTQYF

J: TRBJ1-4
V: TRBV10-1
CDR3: CASSGGHSNEKLFF

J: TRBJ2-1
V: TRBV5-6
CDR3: CASSRPGEQFF

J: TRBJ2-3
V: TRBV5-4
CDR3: CASFTTSGSTDTQYF

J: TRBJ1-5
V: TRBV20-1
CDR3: CSARDPDRPQHF

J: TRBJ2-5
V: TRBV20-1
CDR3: CSAPRYGGGAGETQYF

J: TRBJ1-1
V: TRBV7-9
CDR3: CASSNDLRPEAFF

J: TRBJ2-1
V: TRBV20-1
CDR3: CSARPGGNEQFF

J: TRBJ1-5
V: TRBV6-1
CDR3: CASSPPGQGGWPQHF

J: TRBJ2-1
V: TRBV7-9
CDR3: CASSLTRDNEQFF

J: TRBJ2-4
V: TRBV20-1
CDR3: CSARAQGWGQYF

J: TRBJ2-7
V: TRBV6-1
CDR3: CASSGVSYEQYF

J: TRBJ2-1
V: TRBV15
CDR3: CATKTSPDYNEQFF

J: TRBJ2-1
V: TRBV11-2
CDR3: CASSDPWTSGSSYNEQFF

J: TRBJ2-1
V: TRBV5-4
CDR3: CASRPRTSGSYNEQFF

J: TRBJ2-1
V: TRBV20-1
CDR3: CSASTIGTDNNEQFF

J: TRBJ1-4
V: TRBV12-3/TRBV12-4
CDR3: CASSSGQFNEKLFF

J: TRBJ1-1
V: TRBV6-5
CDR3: CASSYKQGAVTEAFF

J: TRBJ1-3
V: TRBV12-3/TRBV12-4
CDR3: CASSPATGGNTIYF

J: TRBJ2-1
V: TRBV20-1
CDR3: CSASPLTGTSGSSYNEQFF

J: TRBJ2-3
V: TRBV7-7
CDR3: CASSPWMRDTQYF

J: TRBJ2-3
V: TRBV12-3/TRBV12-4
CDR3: CASSLQYTDTQYF

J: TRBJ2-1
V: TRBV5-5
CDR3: CASSLLVVYNEQFF

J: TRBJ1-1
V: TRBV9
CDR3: CASSKSGTGVTEAFF

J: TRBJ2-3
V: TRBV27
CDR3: CASSLGGRGADTQYF

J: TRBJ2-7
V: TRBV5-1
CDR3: CASSLGDILNEQYF

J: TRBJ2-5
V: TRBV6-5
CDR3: CASSYTASTRVETQYF

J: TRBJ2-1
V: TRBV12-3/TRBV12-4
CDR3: CASTIWPEQFF

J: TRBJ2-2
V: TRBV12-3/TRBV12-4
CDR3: CASTRNGELFF

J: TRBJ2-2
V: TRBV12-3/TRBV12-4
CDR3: CASKLASGTISLNTGELFF

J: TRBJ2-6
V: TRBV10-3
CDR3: CAISGAGLEVGANVLTF

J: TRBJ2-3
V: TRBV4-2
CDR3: CASSQDFTDTQYF

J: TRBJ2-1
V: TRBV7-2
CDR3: CASSFRGLAEGEQFF

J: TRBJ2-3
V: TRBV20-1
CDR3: CSARDSGRASDTQYF

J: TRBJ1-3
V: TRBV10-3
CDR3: CAISLPGNTIYF

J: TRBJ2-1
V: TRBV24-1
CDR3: CATSTPRGIDNEQFF

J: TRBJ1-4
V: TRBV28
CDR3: CASSSPIGGRQGAAANEKLFF

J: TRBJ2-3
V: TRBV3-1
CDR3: CASSQRDRSTDTQYF

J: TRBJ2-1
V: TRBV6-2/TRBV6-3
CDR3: CASGEGSITLEQFF

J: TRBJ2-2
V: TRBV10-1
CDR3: CASRGQGGSGELFF

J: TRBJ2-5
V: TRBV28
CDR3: CASELAGHQETQYF

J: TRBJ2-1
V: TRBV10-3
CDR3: CAIWTGGSSYNEQFF

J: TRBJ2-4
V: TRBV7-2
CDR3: CASSTMDAAKNIQYF

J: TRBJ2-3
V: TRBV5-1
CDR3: CASSLQGQYPDTQYF

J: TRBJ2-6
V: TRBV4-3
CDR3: CASSQETSGANVLTF

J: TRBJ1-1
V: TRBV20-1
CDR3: CSAIRGTGNTEAFF

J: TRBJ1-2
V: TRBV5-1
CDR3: CASRPGQGSYGYTF

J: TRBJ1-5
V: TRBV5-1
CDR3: CASSLGDYSNQPQHF

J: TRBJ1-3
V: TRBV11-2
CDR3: CASSLESIGSGNTIYF

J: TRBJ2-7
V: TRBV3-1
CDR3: CASSQDLCYEQYF

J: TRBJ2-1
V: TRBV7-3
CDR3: CASSLPGQGAGYNEQFF